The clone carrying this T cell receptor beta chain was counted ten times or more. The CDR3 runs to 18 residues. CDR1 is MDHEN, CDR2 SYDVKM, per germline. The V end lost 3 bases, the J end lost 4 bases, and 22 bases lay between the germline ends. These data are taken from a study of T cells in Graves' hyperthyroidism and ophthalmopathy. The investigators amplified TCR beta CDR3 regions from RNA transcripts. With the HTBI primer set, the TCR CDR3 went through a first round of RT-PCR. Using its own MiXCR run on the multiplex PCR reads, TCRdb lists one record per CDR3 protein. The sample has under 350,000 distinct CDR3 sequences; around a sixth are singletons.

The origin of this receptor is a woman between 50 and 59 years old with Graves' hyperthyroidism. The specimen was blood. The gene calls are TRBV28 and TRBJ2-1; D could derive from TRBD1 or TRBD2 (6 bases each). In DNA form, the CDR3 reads TGTGCCAGCAGTTTGGCCCCCTACCGGGGGCCAACATACAATGAGCAGTTCTTC. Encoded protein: CASSLAPYRGPTYNEQFF.